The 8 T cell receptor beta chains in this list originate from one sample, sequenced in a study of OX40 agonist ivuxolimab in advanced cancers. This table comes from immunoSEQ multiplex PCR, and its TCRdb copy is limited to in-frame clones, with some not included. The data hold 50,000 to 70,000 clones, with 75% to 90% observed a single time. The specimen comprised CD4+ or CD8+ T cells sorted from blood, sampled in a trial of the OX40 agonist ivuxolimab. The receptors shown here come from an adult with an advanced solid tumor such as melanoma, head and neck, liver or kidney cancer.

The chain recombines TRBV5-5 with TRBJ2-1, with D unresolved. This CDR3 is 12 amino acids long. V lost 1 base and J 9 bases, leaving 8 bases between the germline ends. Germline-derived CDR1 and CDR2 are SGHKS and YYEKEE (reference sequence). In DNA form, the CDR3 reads TGTGCCAGCAGCTTGACGGGTGGTGAGCAGTTCTTC. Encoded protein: CASSLTGGEQFF.

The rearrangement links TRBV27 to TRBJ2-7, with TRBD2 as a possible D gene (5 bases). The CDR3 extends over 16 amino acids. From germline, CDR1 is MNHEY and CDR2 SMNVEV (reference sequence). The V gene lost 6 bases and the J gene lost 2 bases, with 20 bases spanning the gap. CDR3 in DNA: TGTGCCAGCAGCCGGGGAGACCGGAACTTCGCCTACGAGCAGTACTTC. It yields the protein CASSRGDRNFAYEQYF.

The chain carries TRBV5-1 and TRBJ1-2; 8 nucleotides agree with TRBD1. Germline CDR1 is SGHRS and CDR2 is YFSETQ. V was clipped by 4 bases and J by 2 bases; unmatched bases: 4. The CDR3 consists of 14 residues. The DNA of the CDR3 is TGCGCCAGCAGCCAAGGACAGGGCAACTATGGCTACACCTTC. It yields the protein CASSQGQGNYGYTF.

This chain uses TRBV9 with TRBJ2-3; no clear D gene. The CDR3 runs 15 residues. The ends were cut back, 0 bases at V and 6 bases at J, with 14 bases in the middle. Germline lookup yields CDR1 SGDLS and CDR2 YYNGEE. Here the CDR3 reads CASSVESTPHDTQYF. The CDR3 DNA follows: TGTGCCAGCAGCGTAGAGTCTACGCCCCATGATACGCAGTATTTT.

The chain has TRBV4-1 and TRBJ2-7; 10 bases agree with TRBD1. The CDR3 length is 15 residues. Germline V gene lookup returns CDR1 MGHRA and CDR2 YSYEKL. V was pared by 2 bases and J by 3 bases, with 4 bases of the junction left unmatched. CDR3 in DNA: TGCGCCAGCAGCCAACAGGACAGGGGGTTCTACGAGCAGTACTTC. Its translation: CASSQQDRGFYEQYF.

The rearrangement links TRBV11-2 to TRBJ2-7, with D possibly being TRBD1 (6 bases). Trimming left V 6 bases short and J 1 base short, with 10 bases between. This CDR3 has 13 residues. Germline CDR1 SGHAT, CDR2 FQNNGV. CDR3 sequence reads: CASSWGQSYEQYF. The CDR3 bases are TGTGCCAGCAGTTGGGGGCAGTCCTACGAGCAGTACTTC.

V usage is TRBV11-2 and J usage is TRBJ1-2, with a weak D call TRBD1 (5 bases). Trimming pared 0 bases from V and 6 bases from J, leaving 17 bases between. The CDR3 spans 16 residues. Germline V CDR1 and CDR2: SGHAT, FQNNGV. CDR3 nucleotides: TGTGCCAGCAGCTTAGAGTTTGGGGGGGTAGGCAATGGCTACACCTTC. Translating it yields CASSLEFGGVGNGYTF.

In DNA form, the CDR3 reads TGTGCCAGCAGCGTAGAAGGAGAGGCGGGGGCCCAAGAGACCCAGTACTTC. Protein sequence: CASSVEGEAGAQETQYF. The chain has TRBV9 and TRBJ2-5; D might be TRBD2 (7 bases). The germline CDR1 and CDR2 sequences are SGDLS and YYNGEE. V was clipped by 0 bases and J by 1 base, with 16 bases between them. This CDR3 is 17 amino acids long.